This TCR beta chain was sequenced in a study of blood T cell repertoires in COVID-19. Overall study context: From the United States, Italy and Spain came samples of acute and convalescent COVID-19. T cells, B-cell-depleted T cells, or PBMCs provided the cDNA or gDNA that served as material.

Sequencing used immunoSEQ multiplex PCR; TCRdb keeps in-frame clones, though not all of them. The repertoire consists of about 250,000 clones, with nearly 90% occurring once and the leading ten covering about 4.5%. Germline trimming cut 2 bases from V and 6 bases from J; bases unmatched to any gene: 6. The CDR3 covers 13 residues. Germline V gene lookup returns CDR1 GTSNPN and CDR2 SVGIG (reference sequence). This chain uses TRBV30 with TRBJ2-7; 8 bases line up with TRBD2. The sequenced material came from peripheral blood. The receptor's source is a woman in her thirties or forties who had recovered from COVID-19. The CDR3 DNA reads TGTGCCTGGAGTTCGGGACTAGGCTCCGAGCAGTACGTC. It specifies CAWSSGLGSEQYV.